Below, 28 T cell receptor beta chains from the same sample are listed, as sequenced in a study of T cells in Graves' hyperthyroidism and ophthalmopathy. Researchers amplified the TCR beta CDR3 regions from RNA transcripts. The HTBI primer set served for first-round RT-PCR of the TCR CDR3. One entry per CDR3 protein, called by TCRdb with MiXCR from the multiplex PCR reads. This table holds more than 350,000 distinct CDR3 sequences, roughly 15% found once. Source material: blood. The receptors stem from a woman in her fifties or sixties with Graves' ophthalmopathy.

V and J are TRBV14 and TRBJ2-1; D tentatively fits TRBD1 or TRBD2 (6 bases each). The CDR3 has 14 amino acids. CDR1 and CDR2 (germline): SGHDN, FVKESK. Trimming pared 1 base from V and 7 bases from J, leaving 11 bases between. CDR3: CASSQVRGGNEQFF. For the CDR3, the DNA is TGTGCCAGCAGCCAAGTAAGAGGGGGGAATGAGCAGTTCTTC.

This clonotype was counted at least ten times. The chain combines TRBV5-1 with TRBJ2-7, with 10 bases that match TRBD1. The CDR3 is made up of 14 amino acids. The germline V gene encodes CDR1 SGHRS and CDR2 YFSETQ. V lost 4 bases, J lost 4 bases, and 5 bases stayed unmatched. The chain's CDR3 is CASSPTGGQYEQYF. Written as DNA, the CDR3 is TGCGCCAGCAGCCCGACAGGGGGCCAGTACGAGCAGTACTTC.

The rearrangement uses TRBV2 and TRBJ1-6; D is undetermined. Trimming pared 6 bases from V and 9 bases from J, leaving 15 bases between. Germline CDR1 reads SNHLY; CDR2 reads FYNNEI. This CDR3 is built from 14 residues. CDR3 coding DNA: TGTGCCAGCAGCCCCCAGAGGCGGGTTTCACCCCTCCACTTT. It yields the protein CASSPQRRVSPLHF.

This clonotype was seen ten or more times. The chain recombines TRBV20-1 with TRBJ2-1, with TRBD2 identical over 10 bases. Germline-derived CDR1 and CDR2 are DFQATT and SNEGSKA (reference sequence). The CDR3 runs to 13 residues. Trimming removed 6 bases from V and 9 bases from J; junction bases left unmatched: 8. The CDR3 sequence is CSAPSGRGGEQFF. CDR3 in DNA: TGCAGTGCCCCTAGCGGGAGAGGAGGTGAGCAGTTCTTC.

The rearrangement links TRBV5-1 to TRBJ2-7; possibly TRBD2 for D (5 bases). The CDR3 loop spans 15 amino acids. From germline, CDR1 is SGHRS and CDR2 YFSETQ. V shed 1 base and J shed 3 bases, with 14 bases lying between them. The CDR3 region is CASSLTYGIDYEQYF. The CDR3 DNA reads TGCGCCAGCAGCTTGACTTACGGGATCGACTACGAGCAGTACTTC. Variable domain in full (rest from reference TRBV5-1 and TRBJ2-7): KAGVTQTPRYLIKTRGQQVTLSCSPISGHRSVSWYQQTPGQGLQFLFEYFSETQRNKGNFPGRFSGRQFSNSRSEMNVSTLELGDSALYLCASSLTYGIDYEQYFGPGTRLTVT.

V and J are TRBV7-9 and TRBJ1-2; 7 nucleotides align to TRBD1. This CDR3 has 15 amino acids. V shed 5 bases, J shed 4 bases, and the junction held 10 bases outside the gene matches. Germline-derived CDR1 and CDR2 are SEHNR and FQNEAQ (reference sequence). The CDR3 reads CASSQRDRQVYGYTF. As DNA, the CDR3 is TGTGCCAGCAGCCAGCGGGACAGACAAGTCTATGGCTACACCTTC.

This clonotype has only a few counts. CDR3 sequence (DNA): TGCGCCAGCAGCCAATTCTTAGGACAGGGAAGTGGCTACACCTTC. This gives the protein CASSQFLGQGSGYTF. The rearrangement links TRBV5-1 to TRBJ1-2, with 8 positions matching TRBD1. The CDR3 has 15 amino acids. CDR1 is SGHRS and CDR2 is YFSETQ in the germline V gene. V was clipped by 4 bases and J by 7 bases; unmatched bases: 12.

The gene calls are TRBV9 and TRBJ1-5, with D unclear. The CDR3 sequence is 15 residues long. V dropped 0 bases and J dropped 0 bases, with 7 bases sitting between them. Looked up from germline, CDR1 is SGDLS and CDR2 is YYNGEE. CDR3 residues: CASSVDQYSNQPQHF. The CDR3 coding sequence is TGTGCCAGCAGCGTAGACCAGTATAGCAATCAGCCCCAGCATTTT.

This clonotype was picked up a small number of times. The chain combines TRBV19 with TRBJ2-1; perhaps TRBD1 as D (6 bases). Looked up from germline, CDR1 is LNHDA and CDR2 is SQIVND (reference sequence). CDR3 length: 13 residues. CDR3 amino acids: CAGGRPGHNEQFF. CDR3 in DNA: TGTGCTGGGGGCCGTCCCGGCCACAATGAGCAGTTCTTC.

The V and J genes are TRBV6-1 and TRBJ2-1; no reliable D call. Germline values: CDR1 MNHNS, CDR2 SASEGT. Trimming removed 2 bases from V and 0 bases from J, with 11 bases in between. CDR3 length equals 16 residues. In DNA form, the CDR3 reads TGTGCCAGCAGTGAAACAAGTACCAGCTCCTACAATGAGCAGTTCTTC. This translates into CASSETSTSSYNEQFF.

The CDR3 DNA is TGTGCCATCAGTGACCTTAGTCGTAAGGACAGGGATTCCCCCGACGAGCAGTACTTC. It specifies CAISDLSRKDRDSPDEQYF. The V and J genes are TRBV10-3 and TRBJ2-7; TRBD1 agrees at 8 bases. The CDR3 consists of 19 residues. Germline values: CDR1 ENHRY, CDR2 SYGVKD. Unmatched junction bases numbered 21, after V lost 3 bases and J lost 5 bases.

This clonotype was seen at least ten times. The V gene is TRBV18, the J gene TRBJ2-2; unclear D gene. CDR3 length: 15 residues. The V gene's germline CDR1 is KGHSH and CDR2 LQKENI. With 1 base removed from V and 2 bases from J, the gap between germline ends came to 8 bases. The CDR3 protein is CASSPRLENTGELFF. The CDR3 DNA is TGTGCCAGCTCACCACGGCTAGAAAACACCGGGGAGCTGTTTTTT.

There are many counts of this clonotype. This chain's CDR3 is CASRPGLSSYEQYF. CDR3 bases: TGTGCCAGCAGACCGGGACTGAGCTCCTACGAGCAGTACTTC. V is TRBV6-1 and J is TRBJ2-7; maybe TRBD2 (6 bases). Trimming took off 6 bases at V and 0 bases at J, with 12 bases between the two ends. The CDR3 covers 14 residues. Looked up from germline, CDR1 is MNHNS and CDR2 is SASEGT.

V gene TRBV3-1 combines with J gene TRBJ1-2; tentative D call: TRBD1 (5 bases). V lost 0 bases and J lost 6, with 14 bases in between. CDR1 is LGHDT and CDR2 is YNNKEL in the germline V gene (reference sequence). This CDR3 region has 15 residues. CDR3 DNA sequence: TGTGCCAGCAGCCAAGAAGGGGTTCCTCTCGATGGCTACACCTTC. It codes for CASSQEGVPLDGYTF.

The table lists this clonotype with many counts. V gene TRBV27 combines with J gene TRBJ2-7; tentatively, D is TRBD2 (6 bases). The CDR3 covers 15 residues. Germline CDR1 and CDR2: MNHEY and SMNVEV (reference sequence). V lost 6 bases to trimming and J lost 0 bases, with 15 bases between them. DNA of the CDR3: TGTGCCAGCAGCGACCCCGGGACTGTCTCCTACGAGCAGTACTTC. Translating gives CASSDPGTVSYEQYF.

The rearrangement links TRBV19 to TRBJ2-1; D is uncertain. The CDR3 has 15 residues. V lost 9 bases and J lost 7, with 22 bases in between. CDR1 and CDR2 from the germline V gene are LNHDA and SQIVND (reference sequence). CDR3 region: CASKDSRGVWNEQFF. As DNA, the CDR3 is TGTGCCAGCAAAGACTCTAGAGGAGTTTGGAATGAGCAGTTCTTC.

This chain uses TRBV4-1 with TRBJ1-5, with D unclear. V was trimmed by 4 bases and J by 4 bases, leaving 11 bases between them. The CDR3 is 14 residues long. Per germline, CDR1 MGHRA and CDR2 YSYEKL. CDR3 in DNA: TGCGCCAGCAGCCGACCCCAACAGAATCAGCCCCAGCATTTT. Translation gives CASSRPQQNQPQHF.

This clonotype has at least ten counts. The V call is TRBV3-1, the J call TRBJ2-3, with 11 bases aligning to TRBD2. J was trimmed by 5 bases and V by 3 bases; bases with no gene match: 4. The CDR3 contains 15 residues. Looked up from germline, CDR1 is LGHDT and CDR2 is YNNKEL (reference sequence). CDR3 amino acids: CASSHRLAGGDTQYF. The DNA for the CDR3 is TGTGCCAGCAGCCACAGGCTAGCGGGAGGAGATACGCAGTATTTT.

In its sample, this clonotype was seen many times. The chain joins TRBV7-6 to TRBJ1-3, with D maybe TRBD1 (5 bases). The CDR3 has 16 residues. CDR1 and CDR2 from the germline V gene are SGHVS and FNYEAQ. V dropped 0 bases and J dropped 3 bases, with 12 bases sitting between them. This CDR3 reads CASSLAQGAGGNTIYF. CDR3 DNA: TGTGCCAGCAGCTTAGCGCAAGGGGCAGGTGGAAACACCATATATTTT.

In this sample, this clonotype turned up many times. The chain carries TRBV20-1 and TRBJ2-4; D not certain. CDR3 length: 16 amino acids. CDR1 and CDR2 from the germline V gene are DFQATT and SNEGSKA (reference sequence). V dropped 0 bases and J dropped 0 bases, with 12 bases sitting between them. The CDR3 loop reads CSARDTSELAKNIQYF. The CDR3 nucleotides read TGCAGTGCTAGAGATACCAGCGAACTAGCCAAAAACATTCAGTACTTC.

This clonotype has a count of ten or more. The genes are TRBV30 and TRBJ2-2; no clear D gene. CDR3 length: 13 residues. Trimming stripped 0 bases from V and 6 bases from J, with 8 bases between. Germline CDR1 GTSNPN, CDR2 SVGIG (reference sequence). CDR3 nucleotide sequence: TGTGCCTGGAGTGTGGGTCGGGCCGGGGAGCTGTTTTTT. Protein: CAWSVGRAGELFF.

The chain recombines TRBV5-4 with TRBJ2-2; 7 nucleotides align to TRBD1. In germline, CDR1 is SGHNT, CDR2 YYREEE (reference sequence). There are 16 residues in the CDR3. V dropped 4 bases and J dropped 5; count of bases not matched to a gene: 11. DNA of the CDR3: TGTGCCAGCAGCAGCAAGACTACAGGGGATACCGGGGAGCTGTTTTTT. Translating gives CASSSKTTGDTGELFF. Combining the CDR3 with reference TRBV5-4 and TRBJ2-2 gives the whole variable domain ETGVTQSPTHLIKTRGQQVTLRCSSQSGHNTVSWYQQALGQGPQFIFQYYREEENGRGNFPPRFSGLQFPNYSSELNVNALELDDSALYLCASSSKTTGDTGELFFGEGSRLTVL.

This clonotype was recorded many times. The chain employs TRBV28 and TRBJ2-7; 13 bases are a match to TRBD2. This CDR3 is 15 amino acids long. Germline lookup yields CDR1 MDHEN and CDR2 SYDVKM. The J segment lost 6 bases and the V segment lost 3 bases, leaving 5 bases of the junction unmatched. The DNA for the CDR3 is TGTGCCAGCAGTTTCCCACGGACTAGCGGGAGCGAGCAGTACTTC. It codes for CASSFPRTSGSEQYF. The complete variable domain, with remaining parts taken from reference TRBV28 and TRBJ2-7, reads DVKVTQSSRYLVKRTGEKVFLECVQDMDHENMFWYRQDPGLGLRLIYFSYDVKMKEKGDIPEGYSVSREKKERFSLILESASTNQTSMYLCASSFPRTSGSEQYFGPGTRLTVT.

This clonotype was seen repeatedly, ten times or more. The rearrangement joins TRBV28 to TRBJ2-1, with TRBD2 matching 9 bases. This CDR3 contains 15 residues. The J segment lost 7 bases and the V segment lost 7 bases, leaving 11 bases of the junction unmatched. Germline V CDR1 and CDR2: MDHEN, SYDVKM. The CDR3 here is CASTPAAGGPNEQFF. CDR3 nucleotide sequence: TGTGCCAGCACCCCGGCGGCGGGAGGGCCTAATGAGCAGTTCTTC. The variable domain in full, completed from reference TRBV28 and TRBJ2-1, reads DVKVTQSSRYLVKRTGEKVFLECVQDMDHENMFWYRQDPGLGLRLIYFSYDVKMKEKGDIPEGYSVSREKKERFSLILESASTNQTSMYLCASTPAAGGPNEQFFGPGTRLTVL.

This chain joins TRBV28 and TRBJ2-2, with 7 bases lining up with TRBD1. The CDR3 contains 16 residues. V lost 3 bases to trimming and J lost 6 bases; unmatched junction nucleotides: 10. CDR1 and CDR2 from the germline V gene are MDHEN and SYDVKM. The CDR3 sequence: CASSFPQTGSAGELFF. The CDR3 coding sequence is TGTGCCAGCAGTTTCCCTCAGACAGGGTCGGCCGGGGAGCTGTTTTTT.

This clonotype was found many times. The chain carries TRBV5-1 and TRBJ2-7, with 10 bases fitting TRBD2. V dropped 0 bases and J dropped 3; count of bases not matched to a gene: 6. The CDR3 is 16 residues long. Germline loops: CDR1 SGHRS, CDR2 YFSETQ. The CDR3, as DNA: TGCGCCAGCAGCTTGGGCCGACTAGCGGGCCACTACGAGCAGTACTTC. It specifies CASSLGRLAGHYEQYF.

Ten or more counts support this clonotype. This chain links TRBV7-2 with TRBJ1-2, with a possible D match to TRBD1 (6 bases). Germline V gene data show CDR1 as SGHTA and CDR2 as FQGNSA. The CDR3 covers 13 residues. V was pared by 3 bases and J by 7 bases, with 12 bases between. The chain's CDR3 is CASSLDSAGGYTF. The CDR3 nucleotides are TGTGCCAGCAGCTTGGACAGTGCAGGTGGCTACACCTTC.

This clonotype was seen many times. A much larger clone lies a single base off, so this may be a read error. The chain recombines TRBV12-3 or TRBV12-4 with TRBJ2-7, with 8 positions matching TRBD1. After removal of 3 bases from V and 2 bases from J, the junction contained 15 bases not matched to a gene. The length of the CDR3 is 18 residues. CDR3 DNA sequence: TGTGCCAGCAGTTTGAGACAGGGGTGGACGGGAGTCCCCTACGAGCAGTACTTC. Its protein is CASSLRQGWTGVPYEQYF.